Shown below are 16 T cell receptor beta chains from a single sample sequenced in a study of regulatory T cells in long-lasting Graves disease. The time point: newly diagnosed GD, antithyroid drugs for less than 3 months. The TCR library was prepared using RNA isolated from PBMCs. Through Arm-PCR of CDR3 regions and iRepertoire HTBI primers, TCR beta libraries were built. TCRdb re-derived calls from the multiplex PCR reads in MiXCR, one entry per CDR3 protein. The sample includes about 470,000 distinct CDR3 sequences, around 14% of them seen just once. The data were also submitted as part of a second study, on T cells in Graves' hyperthyroidism and ophthalmopathy.

Sequenced here: peripheral blood mononuclear cells (PBMCs), sampled at new diagnosis, from a patient treated with antithyroid drugs. These receptors were collected from a woman between 25 and 40 years old with Graves disease.

This clonotype has ten or more counts. The chain is built from TRBV10-2 and TRBJ2-3, with 13 bases matching TRBD2. From germline, CDR1 is WSHSY and CDR2 SAAADI. The CDR3 spans 22 residues. V shed 4 bases and J 0 bases; nucleotides not matched to a gene: 19. CDR3 sequence: CASSATGTSGESPLASTDTQYF. The CDR3 DNA sequence: TGCGCCAGCAGTGCAACCGGGACTAGCGGGGAATCTCCCTTAGCTAGCACAGATACGCAGTATTTT.

This clonotype was observed a handful of times. The chain employs TRBV6-1 and TRBJ2-2; 13 nucleotides align to TRBD2. J lost 6 bases, V lost 6 bases, and 19 bases had no gene match. From germline, CDR1 is MNHNS and CDR2 SASEGT. This CDR3 region has 20 residues. In nucleotides, the CDR3 is TGTGCCAGCAGCTCCCCTATGACTAGCGGGAGGACCGAAGGTGCCGGGGAGCTGTTTTTT. Amino acids: CASSSPMTSGRTEGAGELFF.

This clonotype was observed many times. The chain uses TRBV27 and TRBJ1-2; weak D call: TRBD1 (5 bases). The germline V gene has CDR1 MNHEY and CDR2 SMNVEV (reference sequence). V was cut by 6 bases and J by 2 bases, with 10 bases left in between. The CDR3 runs to 13 residues. This chain's CDR3 is CASSIRENYGYTF. CDR3 coding DNA: TGTGCCAGCAGCATCAGGGAGAACTATGGCTACACCTTC.

This clonotype was counted many times. The rearrangement uses TRBV3-1 and TRBJ2-1; D unresolved. V was cut by 8 bases and J by 4 bases, with 12 bases left in between. This CDR3 is built from 13 residues. Germline loops: CDR1 LGHDT, CDR2 YNNKEL (reference sequence). In DNA, the CDR3 is TGTGCCAGCGGCCCGGGCTTATACAATGAGCAGTTCTTC. It specifies CASGPGLYNEQFF.

This clonotype was counted many times. The chain couples TRBV28 to TRBJ2-3; D is tentatively TRBD1 or TRBD2 (5 bases each). The J call is doubtful: the DNA matches TRBJ2-7 better. The CDR3 is made up of 11 amino acids. CDR1 is MDHEN and CDR2 is SYDVKM in the germline V gene. CDR3 residues: CASSWDGEQYF. CDR3 bases: TGTGCCAGCAGCTGGGACGGCGAGCAGTACTTC.

This clonotype was observed at least ten times. The CDR3 sequence: CASSSPSGGGHYGYTF. The CDR3 coding sequence is TGTGCCAGCAGTTCCCCGTCCGGGGGGGGGCACTATGGCTACACCTTC. J is TRBJ1-2 and V is TRBV28; possible D gene TRBD1, 6 bases. In germline, CDR1 is MDHEN, CDR2 SYDVKM. The ends were cut back, 4 bases at V and 3 bases at J, with 18 bases in the middle. The CDR3 covers 16 residues.

In regard to this clonotype: A much more abundant neighbour one base away suggests this may be a read error. The chain combines TRBV6-9 with TRBJ2-1, with TRBD1 as a possible D gene (6 bases). This CDR3 is 15 amino acids long. V was pared by 4 bases and J by 10 bases, with 20 bases between. Germline assignment: CDR1 MNHGY and CDR2 SVAAGI. CDR3 amino acids: CASSSLQGFAYEQFF. The CDR3 DNA reads TGTGCCAGCAGTTCTCTACAGGGATTCGCCTACGAGCAGTTCTTC.

This clonotype was recorded at least ten times. The gene calls are TRBV18 and TRBJ2-3; D call uncertain. Germline CDR1 KGHSH, CDR2 LQKENI. Trimming took off 7 bases at V and 4 bases at J, with 9 bases between the two ends. The CDR3 length is 12 residues. The CDR3 here is CASFRPSDTQYF. CDR3 nucleotides: TGTGCCAGCTTCCGTCCATCAGATACGCAGTATTTT.

The V gene is TRBV9, the J gene TRBJ2-3; D call uncertain. The CDR3 consists of 13 residues. Germline lookup yields CDR1 SGDLS and CDR2 YYNGEE. With 0 bases removed from V and 5 bases from J, the gap between germline ends came to 7 bases. Written as DNA, the CDR3 is TGTGCCAGCAGCGTAGATGGTGGAGATACGCAGTATTTT. Its protein product is CASSVDGGDTQYF.

The V and J genes are TRBV18 and TRBJ1-1, with 7 bases that match TRBD1. V gave up 2 bases and J gave up 6 bases; unmatched junction bases: 9. CDR3 size: 15 residues. CDR1 and CDR2 from the germline V gene are KGHSH and LQKENI. For the CDR3, the DNA is TGTGCCAGCTCACCAGATAAATACAGGGGTGCTGAAGCTTTCTTT. Protein product: CASSPDKYRGAEAFF.

This clonotype was recorded at least ten times. J is TRBJ2-3 and V is TRBV18; D is uncertain. This CDR3 contains 13 residues. CDR1 is KGHSH and CDR2 is LQKENI in the germline V gene. V was shortened by 3 bases and J by 5 bases, with 9 bases between the two germline ends. CDR3 amino acids: CASSPPFLDTQYF. CDR3 sequence (DNA): TGTGCCAGCTCACCTCCCTTCCTAGATACGCAGTATTTT.

The rearrangement links TRBV7-2 to TRBJ2-3, with D maybe TRBD1 (6 bases). Germline CDR1 reads SGHTA; CDR2 reads FQGNSA. Deletions cut 3 bases from V and 5 bases from J, with 12 bases between. The CDR3 is 14 residues long. In DNA, the CDR3 is TGTGCCAGCAGCTTGACTACCAGGGGAGATACGCAGTATTTT. It is translated as CASSLTTRGDTQYF.

The rearrangement uses TRBV7-3 and TRBJ2-1; unclear D gene. This CDR3 comprises 13 residues. Trimming stripped 4 bases from V and 4 bases from J, with 8 bases between. Per the germline V gene, CDR1 is SGHTA and CDR2 is FQGTGA. CDR3: CASSYDRYNEQFF. The DNA of the CDR3 is TGTGCCAGCAGCTACGACCGATACAATGAGCAGTTCTTC.

This clonotype was seen a few times. The rearrangement links TRBV7-3 to TRBJ2-3; D gene ambiguous. The V gene lost 4 bases and the J gene lost 8 bases, with 10 bases spanning the gap. There are 12 residues in the CDR3. In germline, CDR1 is SGHTA, CDR2 FQGTGA. This chain's CDR3 is CASSSMLGTQYF. CDR3 sequence (DNA): TGTGCCAGCAGCTCTATGCTGGGTACGCAGTATTTT. The variable domain in full, with the rest retrieved from reference TRBV7-3 and TRBJ2-3, is GAGVSQTPSNKVTEKGKYVELRCDPISGHTALYWYRQSLGQGPEFLIYFQGTGAADDSGLPNDRFFAVRPEGSVSTLKIQRTERGDSAVYLCASSSMLGTQYFGPGTRLTVL.

This clonotype was counted only a few times. The missing conserved phenylalanine or tryptophan at the end of this CDR3 makes a read error likely. The chain recombines TRBV12-3 or TRBV12-4 with TRBJ2-3; D is ambiguous. The CDR3 totals 11 residues. Trimming took off 6 bases at V and 5 bases at J, with 6 bases between the two ends. The CDR3 region has the DNA TGTGCCAGCAGCTACAAAGATACGCAGTATCTT. Its protein is CASSYKDTQYL.

This clonotype has just a few counts. V gene TRBV19 combines with J gene TRBJ2-1; D not certain. The ends were cut back, 1 base at V and 8 bases at J, with 9 bases in the middle. From germline, CDR1 is LNHDA and CDR2 SQIVND (reference sequence). The CDR3 is 13 residues long. CDR3 loop: CASSIAVLDEQFF. The CDR3 nucleotides are TGTGCCAGTAGTATAGCGGTTCTGGATGAGCAGTTCTTC.